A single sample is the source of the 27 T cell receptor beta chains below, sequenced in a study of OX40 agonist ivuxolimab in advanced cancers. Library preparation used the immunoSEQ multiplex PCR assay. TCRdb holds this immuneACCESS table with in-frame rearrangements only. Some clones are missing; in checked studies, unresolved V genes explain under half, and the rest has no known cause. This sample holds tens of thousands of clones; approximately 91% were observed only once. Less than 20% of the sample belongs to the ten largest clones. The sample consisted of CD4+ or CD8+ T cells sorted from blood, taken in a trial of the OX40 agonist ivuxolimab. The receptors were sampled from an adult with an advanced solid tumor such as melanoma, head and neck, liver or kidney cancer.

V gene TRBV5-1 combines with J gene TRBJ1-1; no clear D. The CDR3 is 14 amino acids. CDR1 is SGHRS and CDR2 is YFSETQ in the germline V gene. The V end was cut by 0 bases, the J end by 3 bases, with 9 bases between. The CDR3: CASSLEGLYTEAFF. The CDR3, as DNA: TGCGCCAGCAGCTTGGAAGGTTTATACACTGAAGCTTTCTTT.

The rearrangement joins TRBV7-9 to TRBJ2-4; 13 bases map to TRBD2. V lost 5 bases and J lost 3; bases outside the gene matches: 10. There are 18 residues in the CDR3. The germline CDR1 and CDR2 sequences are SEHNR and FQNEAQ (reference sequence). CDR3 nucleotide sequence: TGTGCCAGCAGCGAGGGGACTAGCGGGGTTAATTACAAAAACATTCAGTACTTC. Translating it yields CASSEGTSGVNYKNIQYF.

The CDR3 loop is CASSHLQGNEQFF. CDR3 nucleotides: TGCGCCAGCAGCCACCTACAGGGCAATGAGCAGTTCTTC. The chain carries TRBV4-3 and TRBJ2-1; TRBD1 is a possible D gene (6 bases). This CDR3 is built from 13 residues. CDR1 LGHNA and CDR2 YSLEER come from the germline V gene. V dropped 3 bases and J dropped 6 bases, with 9 bases sitting between them.

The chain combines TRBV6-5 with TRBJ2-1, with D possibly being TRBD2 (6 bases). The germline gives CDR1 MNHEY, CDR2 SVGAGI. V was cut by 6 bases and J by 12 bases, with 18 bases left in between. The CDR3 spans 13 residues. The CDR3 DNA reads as TGTGCCAGCAGGACCTCCCGGGAGCAGGTGCAGTTCTTC. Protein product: CASRTSREQVQFF.

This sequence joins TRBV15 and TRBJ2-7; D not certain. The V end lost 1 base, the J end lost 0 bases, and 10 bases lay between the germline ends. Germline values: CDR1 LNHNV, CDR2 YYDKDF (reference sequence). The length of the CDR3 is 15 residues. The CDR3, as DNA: TGTGCCACCAGCAGAGGCCGCTTGGGCTCCTACGAGCAGTACTTC. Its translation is CATSRGRLGSYEQYF.

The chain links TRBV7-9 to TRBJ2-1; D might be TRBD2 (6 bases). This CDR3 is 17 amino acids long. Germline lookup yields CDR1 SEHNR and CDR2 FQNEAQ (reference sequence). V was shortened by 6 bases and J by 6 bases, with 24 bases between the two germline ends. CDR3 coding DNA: TGTGCCAGCAGACCTATCTCCCCAGGGAGGCTCGCCAATGAGCAGTTCTTC. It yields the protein CASRPISPGRLANEQFF.

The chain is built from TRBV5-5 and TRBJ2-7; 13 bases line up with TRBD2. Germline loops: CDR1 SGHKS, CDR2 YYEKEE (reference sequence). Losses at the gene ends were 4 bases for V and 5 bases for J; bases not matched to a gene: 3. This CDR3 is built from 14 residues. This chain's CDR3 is CASSPGTSGDEQYV. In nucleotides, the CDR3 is TGTGCCAGCAGCCCCGGGACTAGCGGGGACGAGCAGTACGTC.

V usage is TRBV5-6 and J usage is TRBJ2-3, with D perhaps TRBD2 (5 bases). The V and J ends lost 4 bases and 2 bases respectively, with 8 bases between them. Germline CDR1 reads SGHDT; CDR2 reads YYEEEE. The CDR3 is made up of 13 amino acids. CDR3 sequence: CASSIRDTDTQYF. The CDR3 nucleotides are TGTGCCAGCAGCATCCGGGACACAGATACGCAGTATTTT. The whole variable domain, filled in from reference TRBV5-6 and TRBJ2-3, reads DAGVTQSPTHLIKTRGQQVTLRCSPKSGHDTVSWYQQALGQGPQFIFQYYEEEERQRGNFPDRFSGHQFPNYSSELNVNALLLGDSALYLCASSIRDTDTQYFGPGTRLTVL.

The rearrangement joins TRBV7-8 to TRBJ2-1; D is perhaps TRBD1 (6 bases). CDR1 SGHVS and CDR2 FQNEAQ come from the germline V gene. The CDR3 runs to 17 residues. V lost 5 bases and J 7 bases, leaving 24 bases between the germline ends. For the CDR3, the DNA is TGTGCCAGCAGCCCCACGGCACCGGGACACAGACAAAATGAGCAGTTCTTC. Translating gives CASSPTAPGHRQNEQFF.

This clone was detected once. DNA of the CDR3: TGTGCCAGCAGCTTGGGGACAGGGCTGAACTCCTACGAGCAGTACGTC. Its protein product is CASSLGTGLNSYEQYV. This chain joins TRBV5-6 and TRBJ2-7, with 8 nucleotides matching TRBD1. Germline V gene lookup returns CDR1 SGHDT and CDR2 YYEEEE. This CDR3 comprises 16 residues. V lost 0 bases, J lost 0 bases, and 5 bases stayed unmatched.

CDR3 protein: CASSGAGTGAEETQYF. CDR3 nucleotide sequence: TGTGCCAGTAGTGGAGCCGGGACGGGGGCTGAAGAGACCCAGTACTTC. This rearrangement joins TRBV19 to TRBJ2-5, with D perhaps matching TRBD1 or TRBD2 (6 bases each). Trimming took off 5 bases at V and 3 bases at J, with 19 bases between the two ends. This CDR3 contains 16 residues. CDR1 is LNHDA, CDR2 SQIVND, per germline (reference sequence). The full variable domain, completed using reference TRBV19 and TRBJ2-5, is DGGITQSPKYLFRKEGQNVTLSCEQNLNHDAMYWYRQDPGQGLRLIYYSQIVNDFQKGDIAEGYSVSREKKESFPLTVTSAQKNPTAFYLCASSGAGTGAEETQYFGPGTRLLVL.

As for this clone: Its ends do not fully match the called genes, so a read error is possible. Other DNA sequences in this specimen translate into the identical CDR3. The CDR3 DNA reads TGTGCCAGCAGTGAAAGACAGGGAATGAAGTCAAACATTCAATACTTC. Its translation: CASSERQGMKSNIQYF. The chain employs TRBV6-1 and TRBJ2-4, with 7 positions matching TRBD1. CDR1 is MNHNS, CDR2 SASEGT, per germline. The CDR3 runs 16 residues.

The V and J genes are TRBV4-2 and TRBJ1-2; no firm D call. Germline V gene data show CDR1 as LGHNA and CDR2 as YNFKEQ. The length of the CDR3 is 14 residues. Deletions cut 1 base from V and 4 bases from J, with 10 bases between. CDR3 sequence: CASSQGGGSYGYTF. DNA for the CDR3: TGTGCCAGCAGCCAAGGTGGTGGGAGCTATGGCTACACCTTC.

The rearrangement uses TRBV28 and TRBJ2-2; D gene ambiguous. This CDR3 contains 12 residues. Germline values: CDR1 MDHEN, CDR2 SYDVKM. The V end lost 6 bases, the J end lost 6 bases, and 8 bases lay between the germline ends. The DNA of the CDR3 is TGTGCCAGCAGCCCGGGCGCCGGGGAGCTGTTTTTT. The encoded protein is CASSPGAGELFF.

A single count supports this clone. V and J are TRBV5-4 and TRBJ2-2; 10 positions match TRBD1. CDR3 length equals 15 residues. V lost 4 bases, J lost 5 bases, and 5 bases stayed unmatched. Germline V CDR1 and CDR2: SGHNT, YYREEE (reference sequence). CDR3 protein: CASSLPGQGTGELFF. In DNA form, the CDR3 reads TGTGCCAGCAGCCTACCGGGACAGGGGACCGGGGAGCTGTTTTTT. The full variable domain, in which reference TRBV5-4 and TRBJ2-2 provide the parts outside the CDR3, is ETGVTQSPTHLIKTRGQQVTLRCSSQSGHNTVSWYQQALGQGPQFIFQYYREEENGRGNFPPRFSGLQFPNYSSELNVNALELDDSALYLCASSLPGQGTGELFFGEGSRLTVL.

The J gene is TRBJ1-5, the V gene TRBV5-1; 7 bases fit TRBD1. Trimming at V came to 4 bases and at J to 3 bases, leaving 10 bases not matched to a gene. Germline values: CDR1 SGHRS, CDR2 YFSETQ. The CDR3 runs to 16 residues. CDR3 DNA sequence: TGCGCCAGCAGCGAAAATGGACAGGTCGACAATCAGCCCCAGCATTTT. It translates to CASSENGQVDNQPQHF.

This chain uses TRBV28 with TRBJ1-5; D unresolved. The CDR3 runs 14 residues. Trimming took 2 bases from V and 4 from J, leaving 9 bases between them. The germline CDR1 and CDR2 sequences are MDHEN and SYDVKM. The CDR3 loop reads CASSLMMGNQPQHF. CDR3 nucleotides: TGTGCCAGCAGTTTAATGATGGGGAATCAGCCCCAGCATTTT. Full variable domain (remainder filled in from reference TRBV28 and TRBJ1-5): DVKVTQSSRYLVKRTGEKVFLECVQDMDHENMFWYRQDPGLGLRLIYFSYDVKMKEKGDIPEGYSVSREKKERFSLILESASTNQTSMYLCASSLMMGNQPQHFGDGTRLSIL.

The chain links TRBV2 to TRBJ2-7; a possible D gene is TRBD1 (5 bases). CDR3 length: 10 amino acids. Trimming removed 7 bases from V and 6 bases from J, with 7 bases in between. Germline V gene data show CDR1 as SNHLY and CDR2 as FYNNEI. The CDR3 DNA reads TGTGCCAGCAAAGGGGCCGAGCAGTACGTC. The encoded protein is CASKGAEQYV.

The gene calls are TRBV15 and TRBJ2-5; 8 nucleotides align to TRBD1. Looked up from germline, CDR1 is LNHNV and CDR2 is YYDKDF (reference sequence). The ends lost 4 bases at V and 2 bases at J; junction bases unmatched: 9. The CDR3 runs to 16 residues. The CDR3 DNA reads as TGTGCCACCAGCACCGACAGGGGATGGAGTCAAGAGACCCAGTACTTC. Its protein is CATSTDRGWSQETQYF.

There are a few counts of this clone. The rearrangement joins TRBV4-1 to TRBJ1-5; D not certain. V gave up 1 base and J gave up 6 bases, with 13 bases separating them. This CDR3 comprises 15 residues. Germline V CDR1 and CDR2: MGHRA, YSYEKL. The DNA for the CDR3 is TGCGCCAGCAGCCAAGGCGGCGGGATGGCTCAGCCCCAGCATTTT. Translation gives CASSQGGGMAQPQHF.

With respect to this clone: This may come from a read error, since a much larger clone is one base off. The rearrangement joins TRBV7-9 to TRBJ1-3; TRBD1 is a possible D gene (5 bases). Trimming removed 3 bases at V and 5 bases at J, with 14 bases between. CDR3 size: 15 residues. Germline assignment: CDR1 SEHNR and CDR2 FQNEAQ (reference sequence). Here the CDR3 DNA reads TGTGCCAGCAGCTTTTCGGGGGAGGCTAGAAACACCATATATTTT. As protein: CASSFSGEARNTIYF.

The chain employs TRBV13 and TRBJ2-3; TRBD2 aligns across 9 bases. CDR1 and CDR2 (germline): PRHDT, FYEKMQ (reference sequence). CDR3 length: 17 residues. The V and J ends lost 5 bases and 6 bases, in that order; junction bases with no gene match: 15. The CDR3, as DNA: TGTGCCAGCAGCCCACGATCTGGGCTAGCGGGGACTGATACGCAGTATTTT. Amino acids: CASSPRSGLAGTDTQYF.

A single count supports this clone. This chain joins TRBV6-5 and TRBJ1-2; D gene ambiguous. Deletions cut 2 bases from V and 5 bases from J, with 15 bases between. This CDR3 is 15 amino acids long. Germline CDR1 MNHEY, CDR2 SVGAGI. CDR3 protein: CASSYGQVREYGYTF. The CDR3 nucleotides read TGTGCCAGCAGTTACGGGCAAGTGAGGGAGTATGGCTACACCTTC.

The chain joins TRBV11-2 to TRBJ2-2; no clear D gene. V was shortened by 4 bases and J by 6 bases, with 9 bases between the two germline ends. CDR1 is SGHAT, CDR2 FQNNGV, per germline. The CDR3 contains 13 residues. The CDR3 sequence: CASSSSASGELFF. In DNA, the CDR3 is TGTGCCAGCAGCTCATCGGCTTCCGGGGAGCTGTTTTTT.

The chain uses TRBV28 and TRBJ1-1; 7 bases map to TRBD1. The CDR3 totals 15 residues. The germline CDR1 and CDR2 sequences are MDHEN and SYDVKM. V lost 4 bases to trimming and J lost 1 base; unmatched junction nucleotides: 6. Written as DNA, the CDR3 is TGTGCCAGCAGTTCGAGGGGGCGCGGGAACACTGAAGCTTTCTTT. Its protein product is CASSSRGRGNTEAFF.

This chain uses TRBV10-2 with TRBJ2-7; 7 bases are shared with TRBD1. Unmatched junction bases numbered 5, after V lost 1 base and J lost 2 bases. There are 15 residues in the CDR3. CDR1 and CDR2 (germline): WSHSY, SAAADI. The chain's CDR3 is CASSEFRDSTYEQYV. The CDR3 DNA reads TGCGCCAGCAGTGAGTTCCGGGACAGTACCTACGAGCAGTACGTC.

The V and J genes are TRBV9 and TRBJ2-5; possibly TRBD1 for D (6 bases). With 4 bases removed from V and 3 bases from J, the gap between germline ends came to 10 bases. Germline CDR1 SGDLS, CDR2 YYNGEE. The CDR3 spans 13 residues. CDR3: CASSWDTKETQYF. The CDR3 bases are TGTGCCAGCAGCTGGGACACGAAAGAGACCCAGTACTTC. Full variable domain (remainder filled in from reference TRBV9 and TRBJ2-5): DSGVTQTPKHLITATGQRVTLRCSPRSGDLSVYWYQQSLDQGLQFLIQYYNGEERAKGNILERFSAQQFPDLHSELNLSSLELGDSALYFCASSWDTKETQYFGPGTRLLVL.